The T cell receptor (beta chain) described here comes from a study of T cells in tumors after PD-1 blockade. Study information: Treatment was either pembrolizumab 200 mg every 3 weeks or cemiplimab 350 mg every 2 weeks. A subset received ongoing vismodegib 150 mg daily alongside anti-PD-1 therapy.

Clones were read by immunoSEQ multiplex PCR, and TCRdb kept only the in-frame ones, dropping some. The sample has roughly 14,000 clones, over 75% seen once. Template: tumor biopsy or peripheral blood genomic DNA, 616-6,004 ng per sample. Of note for this clone: Its antigen remains unidentified.

This CDR3 is built from 14 residues. With 3 bases removed from V and 0 bases from J, the gap between germline ends came to 6 bases. CDR1 is SNHLY, CDR2 FYNNEI, per germline. General study findings and limits: Some novel exhausted tumor clones appeared in pre-treatment blood, suggesting peripheral recruitment.

The input for sequencing was PBMCs, taken after anti-PD-1 treatment. V is TRBV2 and J is TRBJ1-3; no clear D. This receptor was identified in a human donor with basal cell carcinoma. CDR3: CASSEHSSGNTIYF. DNA of the CDR3: TGTGCCAGCAGTGAGCACAGCTCTGGAAACACCATATATTTT.